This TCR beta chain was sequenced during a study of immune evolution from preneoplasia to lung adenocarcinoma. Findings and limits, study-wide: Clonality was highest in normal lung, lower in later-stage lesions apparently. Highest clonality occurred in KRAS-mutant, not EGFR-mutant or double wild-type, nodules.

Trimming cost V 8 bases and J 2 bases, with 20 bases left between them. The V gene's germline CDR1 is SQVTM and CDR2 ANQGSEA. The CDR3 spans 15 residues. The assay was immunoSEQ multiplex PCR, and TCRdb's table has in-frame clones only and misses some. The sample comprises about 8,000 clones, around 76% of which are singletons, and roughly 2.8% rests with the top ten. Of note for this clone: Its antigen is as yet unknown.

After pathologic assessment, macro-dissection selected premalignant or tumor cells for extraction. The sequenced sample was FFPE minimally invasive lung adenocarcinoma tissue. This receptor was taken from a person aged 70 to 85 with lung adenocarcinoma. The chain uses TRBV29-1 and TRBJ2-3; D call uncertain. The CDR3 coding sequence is TGCAGCTCCCAAGGTTCCGTCCTCGTCACAGATACGCAGTATTTT. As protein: CSSQGSVLVTDTQYF.